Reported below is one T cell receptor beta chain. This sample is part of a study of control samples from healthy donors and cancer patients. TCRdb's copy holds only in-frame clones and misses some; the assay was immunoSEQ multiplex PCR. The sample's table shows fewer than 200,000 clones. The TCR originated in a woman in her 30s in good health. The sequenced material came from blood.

CDR3 in amino acids: CASSFGTGNTEAFF. CDR3 coding DNA: TGTGCCAGCAGCTTCGGGACAGGTAACACTGAAGCTTTCTTT. The chain couples TRBV7-2 to TRBJ1-1; 8 bases are shared with TRBD1. V was clipped by 3 bases and J by 2 bases; unmatched bases: 2. The CDR3 length is 14 residues. Germline loops: CDR1 SGHTA, CDR2 FQGNSA.